A single sample gave rise to the 31 T cell receptor beta chains below, sequenced in a study of cytomegalovirus exposure and HLA in healthy donors. PCR involved 60 Vbeta and 13 Jbeta primers. TCRdb keeps only in-frame clones here, not all; method: immunoSEQ multiplex PCR. The data contain some 150,000 clones, around three quarters of them singletons. The source material was PBMCs. All receptors come from a man aged 35-49 years in good health and CMV-seropositive.

The rearrangement uses TRBV15 and TRBJ1-1, with 8 bases identical to TRBD1. The J segment lost 7 bases and the V segment lost 4 bases, leaving 14 bases of the junction unmatched. Germline V gene sequence: CDR1 LNHNV, CDR2 YYDKDF (reference sequence). The CDR3 runs 16 residues. The CDR3 here is CATSTRTGMIWGEAFF. CDR3 bases: TGTGCCACCAGCACCCGGACAGGGATGATCTGGGGTGAAGCTTTCTTT.

The chain uses TRBV19 and TRBJ1-1; 9 bases are a match to TRBD1. Trimming took 3 bases from V and 11 from J; bases not matched to a gene: 13. This CDR3 has 15 amino acids. CDR1 is LNHDA, CDR2 SQIVND, per germline (reference sequence). In DNA, the CDR3 is TGTGCCAGTAGTATGGGGGACAGGGTCTTGACCCCCGCTTTCTTT. Protein sequence: CASSMGDRVLTPAFF. Complete variable domain (other parts from reference TRBV19 and TRBJ1-1): DGGITQSPKYLFRKEGQNVTLSCEQNLNHDAMYWYRQDPGQGLRLIYYSQIVNDFQKGDIAEGYSVSREKKESFPLTVTSAQKNPTAFYLCASSMGDRVLTPAFFGQGTRLTVV.

In this sample, this clone turned up a few times. A junction boundary mismatches the germline segment, possibly from a read error. The V call is TRBV7-9, the J call TRBJ2-1, with D hard to call. The CDR3 is 11 amino acids. Germline values: CDR1 SEHNR, CDR2 FQNEAQ (reference sequence). Written as DNA, the CDR3 is TGTGCCAGCAGCTCCAACAATGAGCAGTTCTTC. Translating gives CASSSNNEQFF.

V is TRBV19 and J is TRBJ2-7; a weak D match, TRBD2 (7 bases). V gave up 6 bases and J gave up 2 bases, with 20 bases separating them. CDR1 and CDR2 from the germline V gene are LNHDA and SQIVND (reference sequence). The CDR3 is 16 amino acids. CDR3 sequence reads: CASSWGTPGGPYEQYF. Here the CDR3 DNA reads TGTGCCAGTAGCTGGGGGACACCGGGGGGCCCCTACGAGCAGTACTTC.

The chain links TRBV4-2 to TRBJ1-1, with D possibly TRBD1 on 6 matching bases. The CDR3 is 15 amino acids. Germline loops: CDR1 LGHNA, CDR2 YNFKEQ. Trimming shortened V by 1 base and J by 4 bases, and 13 bases separated the two germline ends. This CDR3 reads CASSQVTGMVTEAFF. The CDR3 DNA is TGTGCCAGCAGCCAAGTCACAGGGATGGTCACTGAAGCTTTCTTT.

V is TRBV29-1 and J is TRBJ2-7, with a possible D match to TRBD2 (6 bases). The CDR3 covers 15 residues. The germline gives CDR1 SQVTM, CDR2 ANQGSEA. Trimming removed 1 base from V and 2 bases from J, with 15 bases in between. Here the CDR3 DNA reads TGCAGCGTTGAAGGGCATGAGACTAGTCCCTACGAGCAGTACTTC. It codes for CSVEGHETSPYEQYF.

This chain links TRBV30 with TRBJ1-5, with 7 bases fitting TRBD1. The CDR3 has 17 amino acids. The V gene end was trimmed by 6 bases and the J gene end by 1 base; junction bases not matched to a gene: 15. Looked up from germline, CDR1 is GTSNPN and CDR2 is SVGIG (reference sequence). This CDR3 is CACSLPRQGLSNQPQHF. DNA for the CDR3: TGTGCCTGCAGTTTACCTCGACAGGGTTTAAGCAATCAGCCCCAGCATTTT.

In nucleotides, the CDR3 is TGCGCCAGCAGCCAAGATCTGGACAGGGCCTACGAGCAGTACTTC. It codes for CASSQDLDRAYEQYF. The V gene is TRBV4-3, the J gene TRBJ2-7; 8 bases are a match to TRBD1. The ends lost 0 bases at V and 2 bases at J; junction bases unmatched: 3. Germline lookup yields CDR1 LGHNA and CDR2 YSLEER. The length of the CDR3 is 15 residues.

This clone was seen only a few times. The V gene is TRBV19, the J gene TRBJ1-1; D remains unclear. The CDR3 contains 13 residues. Per germline, CDR1 LNHDA and CDR2 SQIVND (reference sequence). Trimming removed 4 bases at V and 1 base at J, with 7 bases between. CDR3 in amino acids: CASSTPGNTEAFF. The CDR3 DNA is TGTGCCAGTAGTACCCCCGGGAACACTGAAGCTTTCTTT.

The rearrangement joins TRBV27 to TRBJ2-5; 8 positions match TRBD1. The J segment lost 2 bases and the V segment lost 6 bases, leaving 8 bases of the junction unmatched. Germline V lookup: CDR1 MNHEY, CDR2 SMNVEV (reference sequence). The CDR3 is 15 residues long. The CDR3 protein is CASRDPGQVQETQYF. CDR3 sequence (DNA): TGTGCCAGCAGAGATCCGGGACAGGTACAAGAGACCCAGTACTTC.

The table lists this clone with a count of one. This rearrangement joins TRBV10-1 to TRBJ2-3, with 10 bases that match TRBD2. The ends lost 6 bases at V and 6 bases at J; junction bases unmatched: 6. The germline gives CDR1 WNHNN, CDR2 SYGVQD (reference sequence). CDR3 length: 14 residues. The CDR3 region is CASSTSGVEDTQYF. The DNA of the CDR3 is TGCGCCAGCAGCACTAGCGGGGTGGAGGATACGCAGTATTTT.

This clone came up many times. The chain links TRBV2 to TRBJ1-3, with a tentative D call TRBD1 (6 bases). The CDR3 has 16 residues. V was pared by 5 bases and J by 0 bases, with 14 bases between. In germline, CDR1 is SNHLY, CDR2 FYNNEI. CDR3 loop: CASSSGGGLSGNTIYF. CDR3 in DNA: TGTGCCAGCAGTTCGGGCGGGGGGCTCTCTGGAAACACCATATATTTT.

V is TRBV30 and J is TRBJ1-1; D is ambiguous. Germline loops: CDR1 GTSNPN, CDR2 SVGIG (reference sequence). This CDR3 is built from 11 residues. V lost 0 bases, J lost 6 bases, and 5 bases lay in between. This CDR3 is CAWSVASEAFF. As DNA, the CDR3 is TGTGCCTGGAGTGTAGCCTCTGAAGCTTTCTTT.

This rearrangement joins TRBV5-1 to TRBJ2-7, with 10 nucleotides matching TRBD2. This CDR3 is 14 amino acids long. The V gene end was trimmed by 1 base and the J gene end by 6 bases; junction bases not matched to a gene: 4. Germline CDR1 is SGHRS and CDR2 is YFSETQ. As DNA, the CDR3 is TGCGCCAGCAGCTTGATAGCGGGAGGCCGCGAGCAGTACTTC. Translation gives CASSLIAGGREQYF.

The chain combines TRBV28 with TRBJ2-7; D possibly corresponds to TRBD2 (7 bases). Looked up from germline, CDR1 is MDHEN and CDR2 is SYDVKM. CDR3 length equals 13 residues. Trimming shortened V by 7 bases and J by 9 bases, and 19 bases separated the two germline ends. CDR3 amino acids: CASMGGAWYWQYF. The CDR3 DNA reads as TGTGCCAGCATGGGGGGGGCGTGGTATTGGCAGTACTTC.

The V call is TRBV7-2, the J call TRBJ2-1; D remains unclear. CDR1 SGHTA and CDR2 FQGNSA come from the germline V gene. This CDR3 contains 15 residues. Trimming cost V 5 bases and J 0 bases, with 11 bases left between them. CDR3 in amino acids: CASSPRSGSYNEQFF. The CDR3 nucleotides are TGTGCCAGCAGCCCCCGGTCTGGCTCCTACAATGAGCAGTTCTTC.

This clone was seen a handful of times. The CDR3: CASSIRGLAGGPPYEQYF. In DNA, the CDR3 is TGTGCCAGCAGCATCAGGGGACTAGCGGGAGGGCCCCCCTACGAGCAGTACTTC. The rearrangement links TRBV5-8 to TRBJ2-7; the match to TRBD2 covers 16 bases. Germline V CDR1 and CDR2: SGHTS, YDEGEE. V shed 4 bases and J 2 bases; nucleotides not matched to a gene: 9. This CDR3 has 18 amino acids.

The chain carries TRBV7-2 and TRBJ1-5, with D tentatively TRBD1 (5 bases). This CDR3 spans 14 amino acids. V was pared by 1 base and J by 5 bases, with 9 bases between. CDR1 is SGHTA and CDR2 is FQGNSA in the germline V gene. The CDR3 here is CASSLGQIDQPQHF. As DNA, the CDR3 is TGTGCCAGCAGCTTAGGACAGATAGATCAGCCCCAGCATTTT.

The chain recombines TRBV18 with TRBJ2-7; 8 bases map to TRBD1. This CDR3 comprises 14 residues. V trimming: 2 bases; J trimming: 3 bases; junction bases outside the gene matches: 3. In germline, CDR1 is KGHSH, CDR2 LQKENI. The CDR3 DNA reads TGTGCCAGCTCACCATTGGACAGGGTCTACGAGCAGTACTTC. Translating gives CASSPLDRVYEQYF.

CDR3 nucleotide sequence: TGCGCCAGCAGTGCCGGCACAGATACGCAGTATTTT. This codes for CASSAGTDTQYF. This sequence joins TRBV10-2 and TRBJ2-3, with D uncertain. Germline V gene lookup returns CDR1 WSHSY and CDR2 SAAADI. The CDR3 is 12 amino acids. The V end was cut by 4 bases, the J end by 1 base, with 3 bases between.

The V and J genes are TRBV6-1 and TRBJ2-7; 9 positions agree with TRBD1. This CDR3 contains 15 residues. Germline lookup yields CDR1 MNHNS and CDR2 SASEGT. V gave up 5 bases and J gave up 6 bases; unmatched junction bases: 11. The CDR3: CASSPLGQGYGEQYF. The CDR3 DNA reads as TGTGCCAGCAGTCCCCTGGGACAGGGATACGGCGAGCAGTACTTC.

The chain is built from TRBV5-1 and TRBJ2-3; tentative D call: TRBD2 (5 bases). Deletions cut 2 bases from V and 5 bases from J, with 6 bases between. The CDR3 totals 12 residues. Germline V gives CDR1 SGHRS, CDR2 YFSETQ. CDR3 residues: CASSFEGDTQYF. The CDR3 DNA reads as TGCGCCAGCAGCTTTGAGGGAGATACGCAGTATTTT. The full variable domain, its missing parts supplied by reference TRBV5-1 and TRBJ2-3, is KAGVTQTPRYLIKTRGQQVTLSCSPISGHRSVSWYQQTPGQGLQFLFEYFSETQRNKGNFPGRFSGRQFSNSRSEMNVSTLELGDSALYLCASSFEGDTQYFGPGTRLTVL.

CDR3 region: CASSSLTIGEKLFF. The CDR3 nucleotides are TGCGCCAGCAGCTCCTTGACCATCGGGGAAAAACTGTTTTTT. This chain connects TRBV5-1 to TRBJ1-4; D is uncertain. Germline V gene lookup returns CDR1 SGHRS and CDR2 YFSETQ. V was trimmed by 3 bases and J by 8 bases, leaving 14 bases between them. CDR3 length equals 14 residues.

A remark on this clone: One end of the junction is discordant with germline, which a read error may explain. The CDR3 coding sequence is TGTGCCAGCAGTTACGGGAGGGTGTGGGGTCAGCCCCGGCATTTT. Protein sequence: CASSYGRVWGQPRHF. The genes are TRBV28 and TRBJ1-5; no reliable D call. Germline V gene data show CDR1 as MDHEN and CDR2 as SYDVKM. The CDR3 is 15 residues long.

This clone appeared a few times. This sequence joins TRBV5-1 and TRBJ1-1; TRBD1 matches at 10 bases. This CDR3 region has 18 residues. J was trimmed by 4 bases and V by 0 bases; bases with no gene match: 12. Germline V lookup: CDR1 SGHRS, CDR2 YFSETQ. The CDR3 sequence: CASSLALGTGDFFTEAFF. CDR3 in DNA: TGCGCCAGCAGCTTGGCGCTGGGGACAGGGGATTTTTTCACTGAAGCTTTCTTT.

The V call is TRBV5-4, the J call TRBJ2-3; the D is unclear. The germline V and J ends were trimmed by 0 bases and 4 bases, with 21 bases remaining between them. Germline V gene sequence: CDR1 SGHNT, CDR2 YYREEE (reference sequence). The CDR3 runs to 18 residues. The CDR3 here is CASSLVRFDTSWADTQYF. In DNA form, the CDR3 reads TGTGCCAGCAGCTTGGTTCGTTTTGACACCTCGTGGGCAGATACGCAGTATTTT.

The chain couples TRBV6-5 to TRBJ2-1, with 9 bases lining up with TRBD2. This CDR3 spans 14 amino acids. Germline V gene lookup returns CDR1 MNHEY and CDR2 SVGAGI. J was trimmed by 7 bases and V by 5 bases; bases with no gene match: 6. The DNA of the CDR3 is TGTGCCAGCAGTCCGATAGCGGGAGAGAATGAGCAGTTCTTC. Amino acids: CASSPIAGENEQFF.

The chain has TRBV19 and TRBJ1-4; TRBD1 is a possible D gene (6 bases). The V end lost 8 bases, the J end lost 5 bases, and 9 bases lay between the germline ends. CDR3 size: 12 residues. The germline gives CDR1 LNHDA, CDR2 SQIVND (reference sequence). DNA for the CDR3: TGTGCCAGTGGAGACAGGAATGAAAAACTGTTTTTT. Translated, it gives CASGDRNEKLFF.

The chain uses TRBV6-5 and TRBJ2-1; D is uncertain. CDR3 length: 14 amino acids. Trimming stripped 5 bases from V and 3 bases from J, with 11 bases between. Germline loops: CDR1 MNHEY, CDR2 SVGAGI. CDR3 coding DNA: TGTGCCAGCAGTCGTACAGAGTTCTACAATGAGCAGTTCTTC. It specifies CASSRTEFYNEQFF.

The chain couples TRBV5-1 to TRBJ2-1; 8 bases are a match to TRBD2. V lost 4 bases, J lost 8 bases, and 8 bases stayed unmatched. This CDR3 has 14 residues. Germline loops: CDR1 SGHRS, CDR2 YFSETQ. In DNA form, the CDR3 reads TGCGCCAGCAGCCTGGAGGGACTAGTAGATGAGCAGTTCTTC. This sequence encodes CASSLEGLVDEQFF.

This clone was observed a handful of times. One end of the junction is discordant with germline, which a read error may explain. The chain carries TRBV7-9 and TRBJ2-3, with 9 bases fitting TRBD1. Germline V gives CDR1 SEHNR, CDR2 FQNEAQ (reference sequence). The CDR3 runs to 13 residues. The DNA of the CDR3 is TGTTCCAGCAGCGAGGACAGGGGAGATACGCAGTATTTT. It is translated as CSSSEDRGDTQYF.